Presented here are 3 T cell receptor beta chains from one specimen sequenced in a study of blood T cell repertoires in COVID-19. Sequencing used immunoSEQ multiplex PCR; TCRdb keeps in-frame clones, though not all of them. The sample shows 35,000 to 45,000 clones, roughly four fifths of them seen only once. The specimen was peripheral blood. The receptors originated from a woman aged 65 to 85 with acute or convalescent COVID-19.

The genes are TRBV7-9 and TRBJ1-2, with TRBD1 matching over 9 bases. V shed 5 bases and J 8 bases; nucleotides not matched to a gene: 9. The CDR3 contains 14 residues. Germline CDR1 and CDR2: SEHNR and FQNEAQ (reference sequence). The CDR3 sequence is CASSQGQGGGGYTF. The CDR3 bases are TGTGCCAGCAGCCAGGGACAGGGCGGTGGAGGCTACACCTTC.

The gene calls are TRBV11-3 and TRBJ2-5, with 12 bases matching TRBD2. The germline CDR1 and CDR2 sequences are SGHNT and YENEEA. The CDR3 spans 16 residues. V gave up 5 bases and J gave up 4 bases; unmatched junction bases: 8. CDR3 residues: CASSPNTSGRRETQYF. The CDR3 nucleotides read TGTGCCAGCAGCCCGAACACTAGCGGGAGGCGAGAGACCCAGTACTTC.

The chain has TRBV7-9 and TRBJ1-6; 8 bases map to TRBD1. The CDR3 runs to 16 residues. V was clipped by 4 bases and J by 7 bases; unmatched bases: 9. The germline V gene encodes CDR1 SEHNR and CDR2 FQNEAQ (reference sequence). The DNA for the CDR3 is TGTGCCAGCAGCTCCATCTCCCAGGGGGCCAATTCACCCCTCCACTTT. Its protein product is CASSSISQGANSPLHF.